This T cell receptor (beta chain) comes out of a study of glioma-infiltrating T cells after dendritic cell vaccination. Overall study context: Autologous tumor lysate was loaded overnight onto monocyte-derived dendritic cells grown 7 to 8 days with IL-4 and GM-CSF.

Deletions cut 5 bases from V and 4 bases from J, with 8 bases between. From germline, CDR1 is GTSNPN and CDR2 SVGIG (reference sequence). The CDR3 sequence is 11 residues long. Sequencing used immunoSEQ multiplex PCR; TCRdb keeps in-frame clones, though not all of them. The sample holds over 55,000 clones, 81% seen once. Selection required adequate fresh-frozen tumor tissue plus more than two years' survival data. The sample in question was blood, obtained before dendritic cell vaccination. The clonotype originates from a human donor with glioblastoma. V usage is TRBV30 and J usage is TRBJ1-1, with D perhaps matching TRBD1 (5 bases). CDR3: CAWADSTEAFF. CDR3 coding DNA: TGTGCCTGGGCCGACAGCACTGAAGCTTTCTTT. Using reference TRBV30 and TRBJ1-1 for the parts outside the CDR3, the full variable domain is SQTIHQWPATLVQPVGSPLSLECTVEGTSNPNLYWYRQAAGRGLQLLFYSVGIGQISSEVPQNLSASRPQDRQFILSSKKLLLSDSGFYLCAWADSTEAFFGQGTRLTVV.